What follows are 14 T cell receptor beta chains derived from one specimen sequenced in a study of CD8 T cells in ankylosing spondylitis. Each CDR3 protein is one row after TCRdb ran MiXCR on the 5' RACE reads. Of approximately 180,000 distinct CDR3 sequences listed, approximately 18% are singletons. Sequencing was performed on blood, either unsorted or a sorted T cell fraction (not recorded which). The source of these receptors is a male donor aged 10-35 years with ankylosing spondylitis or in good health (not recorded which).

This clonotype was counted at least ten times. The V call is TRBV12-3 or TRBV12-4, the J call TRBJ2-5; D may be TRBD1 (5 bases). V lost 3 bases and J 2 bases, leaving 10 bases between the germline ends. CDR3 length: 14 amino acids. The CDR3 nucleotides are TGTGCCAGCAGTTTGGGGCCGCCTCAAGAGACCCAGTACTTC. Amino acid sequence: CASSLGPPQETQYF.

The chain has TRBV7-9 and TRBJ2-1; tentative D call: TRBD1 (6 bases). Trimming stripped 4 bases from V and 3 bases from J, with 16 bases between. This CDR3 is 16 amino acids long. Germline CDR1 and CDR2: SEHNR and FQNEAQ (reference sequence). The CDR3 bases are TGTGCCAGCAGCTCGTATCAGGGGCGATACTACAATGAGCAGTTCTTC. Translating gives CASSSYQGRYYNEQFF. The full variable domain, completed using reference TRBV7-9 and TRBJ2-1, is DTGVSQNPRHKITKRGQNVTFRCDPISEHNRLYWYRQTLGQGPEFLTYFQNEAQLEKSRLLSDRFSAERPKGSFSTLEIQRTEQGDSAMYLCASSSYQGRYYNEQFFGPGTRLTVL.

In this sample, this clonotype turned up many times. The chain combines TRBV2 with TRBJ2-6; D unresolved. This CDR3 region has 13 residues. Looked up from germline, CDR1 is SNHLY and CDR2 is FYNNEI. V lost 7 bases and J 1 base, leaving 5 bases between the germline ends. The CDR3 region has the DNA TGTGCCAGCACACCGTCTGGGGCCAACGTCCTGACTTTC. It codes for CASTPSGANVLTF.

This clonotype was recorded a few times. V usage is TRBV19 and J usage is TRBJ2-2; 10 positions agree with TRBD1. This CDR3 has 17 amino acids. Looked up from germline, CDR1 is LNHDA and CDR2 is SQIVND (reference sequence). Unmatched junction bases numbered 7, after V lost 6 bases and J lost 0 bases. CDR3 loop: CASRGQGIRTNTGELFF. Written as DNA, the CDR3 is TGTGCCAGTAGGGGACAGGGGATCCGCACGAACACCGGGGAGCTGTTTTTT.

This clonotype was seen ten or more times. The J gene is TRBJ1-1, the V gene TRBV4-3; 7 nucleotides agree with TRBD1. The CDR3 is 15 residues long. J gave up 5 bases and V 1 base, and 7 bases lay outside the gene matches. Germline loops: CDR1 LGHNA, CDR2 YSLEER. CDR3 DNA: TGCGCCAGCAGCCAAGTCGGCAGGGGGAGGACTGAAGCTTTCTTT. The encoded protein is CASSQVGRGRTEAFF.

This clonotype has a handful of counts. DNA of the CDR3: TGTGCCAGCAGCTTGCTAGCCTACGAGCAGTACGTC. It codes for CASSLLAYEQYV. The chain has TRBV11-2 and TRBJ2-7; D is undetermined. The CDR3 extends over 12 amino acids. Trimming removed 3 bases from V and 2 bases from J, with 5 bases in between. Germline CDR1 and CDR2: SGHAT and FQNNGV.

This clonotype was counted at least ten times. This chain joins TRBV12-3 or TRBV12-4 and TRBJ2-7; weak D call: TRBD2 (5 bases). CDR3 size: 13 residues. V was cut by 4 bases and J by 0 bases, with 7 bases left in between. Here the CDR3 reads CASSSGISYEQYV. DNA for the CDR3: TGTGCCAGCAGTTCCGGGATCTCCTACGAGCAGTACGTC.

The J gene is TRBJ2-3, the V gene TRBV7-2, with TRBD1 matching 10 bases. Germline values: CDR1 SGHTA, CDR2 FQGNSA. J lost 6 bases, V lost 3 bases, and 3 bases had no gene match. CDR3 length equals 14 residues. The CDR3 loop reads CASSLRTGGDTQYF. CDR3 DNA sequence: TGTGCCAGCAGCTTGAGGACAGGGGGTGATACGCAGTATTTT.

This clonotype was seen more than once but under ten times. The rearrangement links TRBV29-1 to TRBJ1-1, with TRBD1 as a possible D gene (5 bases). The CDR3 length is 14 residues. Trimming took off 4 bases at V and 4 bases at J, with 16 bases between the two ends. Per the germline V gene, CDR1 is SQVTM and CDR2 is ANQGSEA. The CDR3 here is CSVAQILRGTEAFF. The CDR3 DNA follows: TGCAGCGTTGCGCAAATCCTAAGGGGCACTGAAGCTTTCTTT.

This clonotype was counted at least ten times. The chain has TRBV6-6 and TRBJ2-1; D gene unclear. The CDR3 sequence is 14 residues long. V lost 4 bases and J lost 4, with 11 bases in between. Germline loops: CDR1 MNHNY, CDR2 SVGAGI (reference sequence). The CDR3: CASSSNLGYNEQFF. CDR3 coding DNA: TGTGCCAGCAGTTCCAACCTTGGATACAATGAGCAGTTCTTC.

A few counts support this clonotype. The DNA for the CDR3 is TGTGCCAGTAGTATCAGGCCTTTTGAGCAGTTCTTC. It specifies CASSIRPFEQFF. The rearrangement uses TRBV19 and TRBJ2-1; the D is unclear. CDR1 is LNHDA and CDR2 is SQIVND in the germline V gene (reference sequence). The CDR3 has 12 residues. Trimming shortened V by 3 bases and J by 9 bases, and 9 bases separated the two germline ends.

This clonotype has ten or more counts. The chain uses TRBV7-7 and TRBJ2-5; 14 bases map to TRBD2. V gave up 0 bases and J gave up 8 bases; unmatched junction bases: 2. The CDR3 extends over 15 amino acids. In germline, CDR1 is SSHAT, CDR2 FNYEAQ (reference sequence). The CDR3 is CASSLAGTSGSTQYF. CDR3 DNA: TGTGCCAGCAGCTTAGCCGGGACTAGCGGGAGCACCCAGTACTTC.

In its sample, this clonotype was seen many times. The chain is built from TRBV6-2 or TRBV6-3 and TRBJ2-7, with 8 bases identical to TRBD2. J gave up 0 bases and V 10 bases, and 11 bases lay outside the gene matches. Germline values: CDR1 MNHEY, CDR2 SVGEGT. This CDR3 spans 15 amino acids. CDR3 coding DNA: TGTGCCACCCACCTTAGCGGGACCCCCTCCTACGAGCAGTACGTC. It yields the protein CATHLSGTPSYEQYV.

The sample holds many counts of this clonotype. The J gene is TRBJ2-7, the V gene TRBV27; tentative D call: TRBD1 (5 bases). CDR1 and CDR2 (germline): MNHEY, SMNVEV (reference sequence). V was pared by 6 bases and J by 3 bases, with 18 bases between. The CDR3 contains 15 residues. This chain's CDR3 is CASSRSAGYNYEQYV. The CDR3 DNA reads TGTGCCAGCAGCCGCTCGGCAGGGTACAACTACGAGCAGTACGTC.